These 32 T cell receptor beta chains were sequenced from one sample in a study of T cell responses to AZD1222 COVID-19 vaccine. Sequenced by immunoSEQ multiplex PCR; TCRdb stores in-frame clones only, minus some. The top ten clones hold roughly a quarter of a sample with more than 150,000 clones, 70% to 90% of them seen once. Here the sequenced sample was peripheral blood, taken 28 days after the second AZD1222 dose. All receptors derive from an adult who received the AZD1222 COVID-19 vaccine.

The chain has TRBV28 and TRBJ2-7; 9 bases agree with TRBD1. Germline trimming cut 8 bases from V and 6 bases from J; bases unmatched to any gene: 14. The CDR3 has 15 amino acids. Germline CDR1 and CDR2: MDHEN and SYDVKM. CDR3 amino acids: CASPPGQGSVGEQYF. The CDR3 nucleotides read TGTGCCAGCCCTCCGGGACAGGGTTCTGTTGGCGAGCAGTACTTC.

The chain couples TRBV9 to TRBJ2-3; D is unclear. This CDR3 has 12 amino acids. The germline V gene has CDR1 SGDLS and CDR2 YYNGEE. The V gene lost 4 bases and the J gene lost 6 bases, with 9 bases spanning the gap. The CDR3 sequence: CASSLLDDTQYF. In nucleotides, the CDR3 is TGTGCCAGCAGCCTCCTGGACGATACGCAGTATTTT.

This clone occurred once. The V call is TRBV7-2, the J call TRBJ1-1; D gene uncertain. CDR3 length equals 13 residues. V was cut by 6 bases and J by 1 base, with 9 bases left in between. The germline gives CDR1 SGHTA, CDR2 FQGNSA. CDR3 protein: CASSSDGNTEAFF. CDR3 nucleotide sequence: TGTGCCAGCAGTTCGGACGGGAACACTGAAGCTTTCTTT.

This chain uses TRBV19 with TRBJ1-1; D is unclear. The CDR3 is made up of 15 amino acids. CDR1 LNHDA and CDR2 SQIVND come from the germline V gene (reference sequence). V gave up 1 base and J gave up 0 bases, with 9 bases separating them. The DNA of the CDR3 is TGTGCCAGTAGTATAGTCGGGATAATGAACACTGAAGCTTTCTTT. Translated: CASSIVGIMNTEAFF.

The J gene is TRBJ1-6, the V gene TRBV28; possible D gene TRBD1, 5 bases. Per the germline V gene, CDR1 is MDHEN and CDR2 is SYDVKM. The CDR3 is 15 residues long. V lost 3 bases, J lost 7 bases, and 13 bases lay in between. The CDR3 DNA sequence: TGTGCCAGCAGTTTCCCCGCCGGGACGAATTCACCCCTCCACTTT. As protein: CASSFPAGTNSPLHF.

CDR3 DNA sequence: TGTGCCTGGACGCGCACAGGTCGCCCTTCTAACTATGGCTACACCTTC. Its translation is CAWTRTGRPSNYGYTF. The chain combines TRBV30 with TRBJ1-2; D might be TRBD1 (5 bases). The CDR3 runs to 16 residues. The ends were cut back, 4 bases at V and 0 bases at J, with 18 bases in the middle. The germline CDR1 and CDR2 sequences are GTSNPN and SVGIG (reference sequence).

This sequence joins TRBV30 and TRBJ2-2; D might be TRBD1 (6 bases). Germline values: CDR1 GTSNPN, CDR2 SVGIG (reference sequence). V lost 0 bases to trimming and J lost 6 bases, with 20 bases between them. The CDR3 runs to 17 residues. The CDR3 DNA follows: TGTGCCTGGAGTGTACTCCACTCATCCCAGGGGTCCGGGGAGCTGTTTTTT. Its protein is CAWSVLHSSQGSGELFF.

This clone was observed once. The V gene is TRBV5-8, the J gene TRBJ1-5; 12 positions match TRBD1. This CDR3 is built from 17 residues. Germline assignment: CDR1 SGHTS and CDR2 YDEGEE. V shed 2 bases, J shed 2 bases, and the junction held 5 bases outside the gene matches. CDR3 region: CASSFGTGGAGNQPQHF. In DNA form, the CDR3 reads TGTGCCAGCAGCTTCGGGACAGGGGGCGCGGGCAATCAGCCCCAGCATTTT. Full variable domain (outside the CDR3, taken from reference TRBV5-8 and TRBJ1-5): EAGVTQSPTHLIKTRGQQATLRCSPISGHTSVYWYQQALGLGLQFLLWYDEGEERNRGNFPPRFSGRQFPNYSSELNVNALELEDSALYLCASSFGTGGAGNQPQHFGDGTRLSIL.

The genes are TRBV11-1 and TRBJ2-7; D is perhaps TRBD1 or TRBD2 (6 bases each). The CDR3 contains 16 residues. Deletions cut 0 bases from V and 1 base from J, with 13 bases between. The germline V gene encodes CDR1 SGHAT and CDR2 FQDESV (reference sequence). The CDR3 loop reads CASSLARGGGSYEQYF. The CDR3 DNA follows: TGTGCCAGCAGCTTAGCGCGAGGAGGGGGGTCCTACGAGCAGTACTTC.

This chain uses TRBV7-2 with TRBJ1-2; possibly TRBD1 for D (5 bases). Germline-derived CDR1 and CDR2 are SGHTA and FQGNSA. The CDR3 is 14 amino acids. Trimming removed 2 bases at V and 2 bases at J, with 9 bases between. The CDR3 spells CASSLTGPNYGYTF. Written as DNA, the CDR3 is TGTGCCAGCAGCTTAACAGGACCAAACTATGGCTACACCTTC.

The CDR3 coding sequence is TGTGCCAGCAGCCTGGACAGGGTCAGCAATCAGCCCCAGCATTTT. Its translation is CASSLDRVSNQPQHF. This chain links TRBV5-8 with TRBJ1-5, with 8 bases fitting TRBD1. Trimming at V came to 4 bases and at J to 1 base, leaving 4 bases not matched to a gene. The CDR3 runs to 15 residues. Germline V gene sequence: CDR1 SGHTS, CDR2 YDEGEE.

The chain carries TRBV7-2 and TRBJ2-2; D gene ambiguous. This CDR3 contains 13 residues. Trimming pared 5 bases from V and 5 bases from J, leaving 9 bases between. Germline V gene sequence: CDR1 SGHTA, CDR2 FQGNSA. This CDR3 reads CASSPGGTGELFF. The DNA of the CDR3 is TGTGCCAGCAGCCCGGGCGGTACCGGGGAGCTGTTTTTT.

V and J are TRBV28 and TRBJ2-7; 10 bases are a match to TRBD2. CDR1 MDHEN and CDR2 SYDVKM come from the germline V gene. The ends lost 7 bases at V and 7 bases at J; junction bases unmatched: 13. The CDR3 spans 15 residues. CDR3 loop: CASTPWGLAGEEQYF. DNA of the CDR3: TGTGCCAGCACCCCATGGGGGCTAGCGGGAGAAGAGCAGTACTTC.

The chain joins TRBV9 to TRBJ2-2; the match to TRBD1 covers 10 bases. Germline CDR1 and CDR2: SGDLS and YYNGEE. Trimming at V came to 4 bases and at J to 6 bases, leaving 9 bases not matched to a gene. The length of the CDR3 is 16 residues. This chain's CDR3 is CASSTTGTGVAGELFF. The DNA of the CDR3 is TGTGCCAGCAGCACTACCGGGACAGGGGTCGCCGGGGAGCTGTTTTTT. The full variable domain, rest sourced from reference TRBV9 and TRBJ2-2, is DSGVTQTPKHLITATGQRVTLRCSPRSGDLSVYWYQQSLDQGLQFLIQYYNGEERAKGNILERFSAQQFPDLHSELNLSSLELGDSALYFCASSTTGTGVAGELFFGEGSRLTVL.

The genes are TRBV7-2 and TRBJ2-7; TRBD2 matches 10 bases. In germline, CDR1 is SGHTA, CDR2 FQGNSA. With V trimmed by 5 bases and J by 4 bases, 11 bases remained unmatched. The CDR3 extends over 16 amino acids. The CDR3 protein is CASSPWTSGTQYEQYF. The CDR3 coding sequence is TGTGCCAGCAGCCCGTGGACTAGCGGAACTCAATACGAGCAGTACTTC.

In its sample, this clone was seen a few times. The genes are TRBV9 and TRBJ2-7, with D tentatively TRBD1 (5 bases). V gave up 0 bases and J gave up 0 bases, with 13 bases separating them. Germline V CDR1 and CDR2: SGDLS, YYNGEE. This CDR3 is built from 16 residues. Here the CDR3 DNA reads TGTGCCAGCAGCGTAGACCAAGGGGCCCTCTCCTACGAGCAGTACTTC. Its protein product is CASSVDQGALSYEQYF.

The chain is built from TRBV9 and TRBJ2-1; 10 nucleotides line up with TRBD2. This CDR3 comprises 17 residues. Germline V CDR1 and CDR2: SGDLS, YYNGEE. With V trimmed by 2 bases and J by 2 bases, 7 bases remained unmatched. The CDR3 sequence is CASSVLSLAGPYNEQFF. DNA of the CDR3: TGTGCCAGCAGCGTCCTTTCACTAGCGGGACCCTACAATGAGCAGTTCTTC. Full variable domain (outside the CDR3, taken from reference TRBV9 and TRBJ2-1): DSGVTQTPKHLITATGQRVTLRCSPRSGDLSVYWYQQSLDQGLQFLIQYYNGEERAKGNILERFSAQQFPDLHSELNLSSLELGDSALYFCASSVLSLAGPYNEQFFGPGTRLTVL.

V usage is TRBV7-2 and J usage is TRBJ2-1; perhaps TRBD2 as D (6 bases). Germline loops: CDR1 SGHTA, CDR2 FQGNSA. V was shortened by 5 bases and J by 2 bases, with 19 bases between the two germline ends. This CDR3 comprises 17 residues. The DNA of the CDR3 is TGTGCCAGCAGCCCACTTCGCGGGACCCTCCCCTACAATGAGCAGTTCTTC. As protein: CASSPLRGTLPYNEQFF.

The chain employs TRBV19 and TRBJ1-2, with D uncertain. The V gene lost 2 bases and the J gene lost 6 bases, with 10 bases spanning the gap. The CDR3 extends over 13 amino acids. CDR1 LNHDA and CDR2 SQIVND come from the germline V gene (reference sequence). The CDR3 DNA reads TGTGCCAGTAGTATAAAGCCTCGGGATGGCTACACCTTC. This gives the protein CASSIKPRDGYTF.

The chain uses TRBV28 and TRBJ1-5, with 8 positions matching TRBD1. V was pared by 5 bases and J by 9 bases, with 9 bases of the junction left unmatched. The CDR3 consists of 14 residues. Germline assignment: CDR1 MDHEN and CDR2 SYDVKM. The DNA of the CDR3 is TGTGCCAGCAGTCTAGGGACAGGAGGAGGGCCCCAGCATTTT. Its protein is CASSLGTGGGPQHF.

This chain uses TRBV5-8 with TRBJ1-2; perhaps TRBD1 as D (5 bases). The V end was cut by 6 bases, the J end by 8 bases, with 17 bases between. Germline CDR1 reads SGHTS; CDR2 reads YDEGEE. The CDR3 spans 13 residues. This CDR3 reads CASTPLGTGGYTF. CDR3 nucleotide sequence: TGTGCCAGCACCCCCCTGGGGACCGGGGGCTACACCTTC.

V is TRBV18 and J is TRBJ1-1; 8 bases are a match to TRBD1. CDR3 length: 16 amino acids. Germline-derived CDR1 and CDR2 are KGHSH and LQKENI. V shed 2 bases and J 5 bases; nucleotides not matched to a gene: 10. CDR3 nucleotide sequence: TGTGCCAGCTCACCAAGAACAGGGGGGATTTATACTGAAGCTTTCTTT. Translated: CASSPRTGGIYTEAFF.

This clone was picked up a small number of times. The CDR3, as DNA: TGTGCCAGCAGCCAGCCTTCCGGCCTCGGGGCAAGGGGCACTGAAGCTTTCTTT. Translation: CASSQPSGLGARGTEAFF. The chain uses TRBV16 and TRBJ1-1, with D perhaps matching TRBD1 (5 bases). V was cut by 3 bases and J by 4 bases, with 24 bases left in between. Germline V gene lookup returns CDR1 KGHSY and CDR2 FQNENV. The CDR3 runs 18 residues.

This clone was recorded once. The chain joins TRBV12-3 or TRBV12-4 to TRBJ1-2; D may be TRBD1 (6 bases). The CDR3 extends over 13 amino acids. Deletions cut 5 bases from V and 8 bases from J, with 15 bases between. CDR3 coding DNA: TGTGCCAGCAGTACAACAGGGCAAGAGGGCTACACCTTC. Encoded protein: CASSTTGQEGYTF.

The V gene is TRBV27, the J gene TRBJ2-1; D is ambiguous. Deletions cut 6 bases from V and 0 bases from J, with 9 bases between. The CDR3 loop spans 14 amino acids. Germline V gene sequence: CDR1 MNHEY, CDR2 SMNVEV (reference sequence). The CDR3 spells CASRSLSSYNEQFF. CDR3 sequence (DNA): TGTGCCAGCAGGTCCCTCAGCTCCTACAATGAGCAGTTCTTC.

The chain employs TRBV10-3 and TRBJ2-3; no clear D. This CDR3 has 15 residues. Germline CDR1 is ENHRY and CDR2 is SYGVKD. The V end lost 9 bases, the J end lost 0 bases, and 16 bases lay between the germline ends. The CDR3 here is CAISPPGVSTDTQYF. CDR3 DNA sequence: TGTGCCATTTCCCCCCCGGGCGTTAGCACAGATACGCAGTATTTT.

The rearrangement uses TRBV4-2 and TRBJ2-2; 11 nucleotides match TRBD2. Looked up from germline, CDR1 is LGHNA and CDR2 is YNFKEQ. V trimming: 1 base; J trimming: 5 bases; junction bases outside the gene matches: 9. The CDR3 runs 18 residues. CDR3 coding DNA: TGTGCCAGCAGCCAAGTCGGACTAGCGGGTTTTGGGACCGGGGAGCTGTTTTTT. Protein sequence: CASSQVGLAGFGTGELFF.

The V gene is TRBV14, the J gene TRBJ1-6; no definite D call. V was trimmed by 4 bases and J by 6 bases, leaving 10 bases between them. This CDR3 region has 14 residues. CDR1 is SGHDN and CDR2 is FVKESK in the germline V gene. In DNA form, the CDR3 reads TGTGCCAGCAGCCGGTTGGAGCTTAATTCACCCCTCCACTTT. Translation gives CASSRLELNSPLHF.

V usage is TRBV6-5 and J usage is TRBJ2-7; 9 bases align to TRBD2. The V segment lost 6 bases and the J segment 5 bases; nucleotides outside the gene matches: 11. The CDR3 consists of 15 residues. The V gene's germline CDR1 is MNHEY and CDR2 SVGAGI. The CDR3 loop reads CASSQLAGAPHEQYF. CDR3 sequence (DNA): TGTGCCAGCAGCCAACTAGCGGGTGCCCCCCACGAGCAGTACTTC.

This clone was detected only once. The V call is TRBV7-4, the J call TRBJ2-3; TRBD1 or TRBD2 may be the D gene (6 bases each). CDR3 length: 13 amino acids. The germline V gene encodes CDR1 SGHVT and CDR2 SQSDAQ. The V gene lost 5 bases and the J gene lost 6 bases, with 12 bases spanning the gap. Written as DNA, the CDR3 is TGTGCCAGCAGCCTTACAGGGAGGGATACGCAGTATTTT. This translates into CASSLTGRDTQYF.

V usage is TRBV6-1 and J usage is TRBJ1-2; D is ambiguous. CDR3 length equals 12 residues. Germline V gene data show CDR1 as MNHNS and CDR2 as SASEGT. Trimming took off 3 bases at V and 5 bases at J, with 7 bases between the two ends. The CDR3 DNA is TGTGCCAGCAGTGAGAGATTGTATGGCTACACCTTC. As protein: CASSERLYGYTF.

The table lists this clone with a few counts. The CDR3 coding sequence is TGCGCCAGCAGGGCGTTCGGGGCCCTTTTGGAGGAGCAGTTCTTC. It yields the protein CASRAFGALLEEQFF. V usage is TRBV5-1 and J usage is TRBJ2-1; D may match TRBD1 or TRBD2 (5 bases each). Trimming left V 5 bases short and J 10 bases short, with 22 bases between. This CDR3 region has 15 residues. The germline V gene has CDR1 SGHRS and CDR2 YFSETQ.